This T cell receptor (beta chain) originates from a study of radiotherapy plus CTLA-4 blockade in lung cancer. Assay used: immunoSEQ multiplex PCR; TCRdb lists only in-frame clones, some missing. The sample shows around 100,000 clones, about four fifths of them seen only once. V was shortened by 0 bases and J by 2 bases, with 14 bases between the two germline ends. The V gene's germline CDR1 is KGHSH and CDR2 LQKENI. This CDR3 region has 16 residues. Sequencing was performed on peripheral blood, taken from a patient treated with radiotherapy plus ipilimumab. The chain recombines TRBV18 with TRBJ2-7; D tentatively fits TRBD1 or TRBD2 (6 bases each). This sequence originates from a human donor with non-small cell lung cancer that progressed on radiotherapy plus ipilimumab. Some clones in this sample may be carry-over from other donors' samples. The DNA of the CDR3 is TGTGCCAGCTCACCACCGGTAGGGGGGAGGACCTACGAGCAGTACTTC. Protein product: CASSPPVGGRTYEQYF.